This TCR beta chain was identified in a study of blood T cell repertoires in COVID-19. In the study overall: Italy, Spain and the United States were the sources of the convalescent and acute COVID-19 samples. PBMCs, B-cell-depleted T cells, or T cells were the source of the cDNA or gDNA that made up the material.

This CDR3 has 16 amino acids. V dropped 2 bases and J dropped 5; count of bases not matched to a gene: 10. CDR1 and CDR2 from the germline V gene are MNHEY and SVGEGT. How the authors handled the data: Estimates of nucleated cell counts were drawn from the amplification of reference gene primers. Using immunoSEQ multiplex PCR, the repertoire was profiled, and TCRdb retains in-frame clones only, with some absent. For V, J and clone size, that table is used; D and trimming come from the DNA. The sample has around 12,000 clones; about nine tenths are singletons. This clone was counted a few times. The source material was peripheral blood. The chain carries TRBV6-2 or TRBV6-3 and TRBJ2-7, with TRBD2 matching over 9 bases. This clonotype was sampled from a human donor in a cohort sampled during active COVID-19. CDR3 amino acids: CASSYDRRGGFHEQYF. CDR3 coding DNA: TGTGCCAGCAGTTACGACCGGCGGGGGGGCTTCCACGAGCAGTACTTC.